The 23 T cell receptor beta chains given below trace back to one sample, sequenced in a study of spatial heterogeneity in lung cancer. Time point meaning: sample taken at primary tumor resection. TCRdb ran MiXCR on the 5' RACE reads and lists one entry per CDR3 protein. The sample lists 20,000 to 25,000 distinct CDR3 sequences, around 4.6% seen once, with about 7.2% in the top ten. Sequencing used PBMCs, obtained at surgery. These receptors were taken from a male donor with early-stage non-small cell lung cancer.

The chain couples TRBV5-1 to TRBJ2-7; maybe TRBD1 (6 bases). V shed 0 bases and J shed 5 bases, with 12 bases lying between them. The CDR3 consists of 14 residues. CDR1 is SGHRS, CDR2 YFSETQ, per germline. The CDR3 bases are TGCGCCAGCAGCTTGGTACAGGGCTTCGACGAGCAGTACTTC. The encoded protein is CASSLVQGFDEQYF.

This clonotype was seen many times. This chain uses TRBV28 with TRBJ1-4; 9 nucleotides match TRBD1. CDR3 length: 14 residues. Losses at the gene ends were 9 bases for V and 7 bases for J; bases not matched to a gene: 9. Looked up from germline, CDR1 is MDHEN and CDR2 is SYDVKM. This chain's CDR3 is CASGAGTGPEKLFF. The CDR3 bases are TGTGCCAGTGGAGCCGGGACAGGGCCTGAAAAACTGTTTTTT.

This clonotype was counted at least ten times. The CDR3 DNA follows: TGTGCCAGCAGCCAACTAAGGGCACAGCCCCAGCATTTT. Amino acid sequence: CASSQLRAQPQHF. The gene calls are TRBV3-1 and TRBJ1-5; D is undetermined. CDR1 and CDR2 (germline): LGHDT, YNNKEL (reference sequence). This CDR3 region has 13 residues. V was clipped by 2 bases and J by 7 bases, with 9 bases between them. Filled out from reference TRBV3-1 and TRBJ1-5, the complete variable domain reads DTAVSQTPKYLVTQMGNDKSIKCEQNLGHDTMYWYKQDSKKFLKIMFSYNNKELIINETVPNRFSPKSPDKAHLNLHINSLELGDSAVYFCASSQLRAQPQHFGDGTRLSIL.

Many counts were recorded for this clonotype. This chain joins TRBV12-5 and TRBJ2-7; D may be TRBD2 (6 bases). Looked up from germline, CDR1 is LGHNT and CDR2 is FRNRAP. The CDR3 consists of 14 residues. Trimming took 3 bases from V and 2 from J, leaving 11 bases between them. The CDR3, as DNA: TGTGCTAGTGGTTTTAGTGGGGGGACCTACGAGCAGTACTTC. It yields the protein CASGFSGGTYEQYF.

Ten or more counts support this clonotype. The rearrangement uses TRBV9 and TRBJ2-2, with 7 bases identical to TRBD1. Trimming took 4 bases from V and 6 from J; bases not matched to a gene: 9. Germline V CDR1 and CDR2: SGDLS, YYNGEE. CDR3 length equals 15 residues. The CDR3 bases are TGTGCCAGCAGCTTTCTCGACAGGGAAGCCGGGGAGCTGTTTTTT. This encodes CASSFLDREAGELFF.

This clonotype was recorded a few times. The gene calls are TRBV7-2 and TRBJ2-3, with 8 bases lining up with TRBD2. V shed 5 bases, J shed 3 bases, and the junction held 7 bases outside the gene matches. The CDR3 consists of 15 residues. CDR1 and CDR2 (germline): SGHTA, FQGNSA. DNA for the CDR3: TGTGCCAGCAGCCGGGGGGGGTTCGGTACAGATACGCAGTATTTT. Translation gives CASSRGGFGTDTQYF.

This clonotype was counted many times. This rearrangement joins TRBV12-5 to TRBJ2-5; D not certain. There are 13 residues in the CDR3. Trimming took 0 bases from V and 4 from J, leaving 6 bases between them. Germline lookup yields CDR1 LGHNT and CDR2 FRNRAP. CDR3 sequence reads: CASGLVTGETQYF. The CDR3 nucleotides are TGTGCTAGTGGTTTGGTCACGGGAGAGACCCAGTACTTC. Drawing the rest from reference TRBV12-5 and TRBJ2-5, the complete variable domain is DARVTQTPRHKVTEMGQEVTMRCQPILGHNTVFWYRQTMMQGLELLAYFRNRAPLDDSGMPKDRFSAEMPDATLATLKIQPSEPRDSAVYFCASGLVTGETQYFGPGTRLLVL.

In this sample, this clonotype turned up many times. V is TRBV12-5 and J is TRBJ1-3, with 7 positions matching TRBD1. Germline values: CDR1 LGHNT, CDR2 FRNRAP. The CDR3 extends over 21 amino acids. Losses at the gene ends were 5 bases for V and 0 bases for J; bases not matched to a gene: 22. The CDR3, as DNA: TGTGCTAGTGGTCTACAGCGGGACAGCGAGGCGCACTTTTACTCTGGAAACACCATATATTTT. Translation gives CASGLQRDSEAHFYSGNTIYF.

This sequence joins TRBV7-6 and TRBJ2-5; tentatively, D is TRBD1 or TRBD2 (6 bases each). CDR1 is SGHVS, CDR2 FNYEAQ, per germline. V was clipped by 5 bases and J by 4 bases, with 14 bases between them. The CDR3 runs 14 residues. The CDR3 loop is CASSLLRGRETQYF. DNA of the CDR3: TGTGCCAGCAGCCTTTTACGGGGGCGAGAGACCCAGTACTTC.

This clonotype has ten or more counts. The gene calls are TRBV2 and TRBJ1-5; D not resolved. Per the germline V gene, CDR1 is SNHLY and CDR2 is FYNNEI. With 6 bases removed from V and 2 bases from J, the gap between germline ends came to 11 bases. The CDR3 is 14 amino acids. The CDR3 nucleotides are TGTGCCAGCAGGGGCCCTGAAGGCAATCAGCCCCAGCATTTT. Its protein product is CASRGPEGNQPQHF.

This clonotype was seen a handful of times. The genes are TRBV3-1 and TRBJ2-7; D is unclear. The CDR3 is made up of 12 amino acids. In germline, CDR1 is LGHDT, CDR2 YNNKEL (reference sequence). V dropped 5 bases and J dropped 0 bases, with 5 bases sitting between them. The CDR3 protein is CASSYISYEQYF. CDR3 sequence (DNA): TGTGCCAGCAGCTATATCTCCTACGAGCAGTACTTC.

The CDR3, as DNA: TGTGCCAGCAGCACACAGGGTTCTGGAAACACCATATATTTT. Amino acid sequence: CASSTQGSGNTIYF. The chain carries TRBV3-1 and TRBJ1-3; D is possibly TRBD1 (6 bases). The germline V gene encodes CDR1 LGHDT and CDR2 YNNKEL (reference sequence). With 5 bases removed from V and 1 base from J, the gap between germline ends came to 9 bases. The CDR3 covers 14 residues.

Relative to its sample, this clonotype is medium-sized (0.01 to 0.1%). The CDR3 is CASSQGKGGSVTDTQYF. For the CDR3, the DNA is TGCGCCAGCAGCCAAGGGAAAGGCGGGAGTGTAACAGATACGCAGTATTTT. The V and J genes are TRBV4-1 and TRBJ2-3, with 7 positions matching TRBD2. The CDR3 has 17 residues. V trimming: 1 base; J trimming: 3 bases; junction bases outside the gene matches: 10. Germline V gene sequence: CDR1 MGHRA, CDR2 YSYEKL.

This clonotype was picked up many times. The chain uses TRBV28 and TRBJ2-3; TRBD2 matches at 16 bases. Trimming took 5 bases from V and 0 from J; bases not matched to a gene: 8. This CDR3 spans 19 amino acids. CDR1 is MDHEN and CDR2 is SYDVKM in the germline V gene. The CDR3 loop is CASSEYGTSGGESTDTQYF. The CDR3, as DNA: TGTGCCAGCAGTGAATACGGGACTAGCGGGGGGGAGAGCACAGATACGCAGTATTTT.

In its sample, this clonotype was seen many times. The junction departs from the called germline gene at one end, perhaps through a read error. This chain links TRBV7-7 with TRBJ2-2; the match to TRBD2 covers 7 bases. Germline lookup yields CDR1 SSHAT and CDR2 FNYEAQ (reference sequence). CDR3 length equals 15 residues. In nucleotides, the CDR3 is TGTGCTAGCAGCTTAGGAGGGAGGGGCACCGGGGAGCTGTTTTTT. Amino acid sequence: CASSLGGRGTGELFF.

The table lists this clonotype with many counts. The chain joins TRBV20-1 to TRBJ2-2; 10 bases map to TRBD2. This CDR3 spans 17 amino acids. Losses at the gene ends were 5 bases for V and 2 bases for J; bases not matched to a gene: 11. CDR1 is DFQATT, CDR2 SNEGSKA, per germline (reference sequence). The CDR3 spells CSAPRRTSGYNTGELFF. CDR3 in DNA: TGCAGTGCTCCACGTCGGACTAGCGGCTATAACACCGGGGAGCTGTTTTTT.

CDR3 sequence reads: CASRVLGPDTQYF. The CDR3, as DNA: TGTGCCAGCAGGGTTCTGGGTCCCGATACGCAGTATTTT. The rearrangement joins TRBV6-2 or TRBV6-3 to TRBJ2-3; D is uncertain. The CDR3 loop spans 13 amino acids. V dropped 6 bases and J dropped 6 bases, with 13 bases sitting between them. Germline loops: CDR1 MNHEY, CDR2 SVGEGT.

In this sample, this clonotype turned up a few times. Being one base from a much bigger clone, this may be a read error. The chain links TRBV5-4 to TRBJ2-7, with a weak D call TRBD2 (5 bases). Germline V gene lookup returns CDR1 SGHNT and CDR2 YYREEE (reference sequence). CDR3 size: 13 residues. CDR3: CAGSRGAGYEQYF. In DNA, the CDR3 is TGTGCCGGCAGCCGGGGAGCCGGCTACGAGCAGTACTTC.

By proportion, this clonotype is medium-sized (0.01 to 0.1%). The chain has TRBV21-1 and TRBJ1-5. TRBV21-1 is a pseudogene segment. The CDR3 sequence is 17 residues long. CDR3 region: CASRHGEMGITNQPQHF. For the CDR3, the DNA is TGTGCCAGCCGGCACGGCGAGATGGGGATTACCAATCAGCCCCAGCATTTT.

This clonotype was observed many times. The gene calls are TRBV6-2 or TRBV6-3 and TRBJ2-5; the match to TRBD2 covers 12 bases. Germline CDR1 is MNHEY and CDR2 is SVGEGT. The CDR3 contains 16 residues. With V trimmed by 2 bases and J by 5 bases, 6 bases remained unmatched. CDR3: CASSYGSSGRAETQYF. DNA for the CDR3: TGTGCCAGCAGTTACGGGTCTAGCGGGAGGGCCGAGACCCAGTACTTC.

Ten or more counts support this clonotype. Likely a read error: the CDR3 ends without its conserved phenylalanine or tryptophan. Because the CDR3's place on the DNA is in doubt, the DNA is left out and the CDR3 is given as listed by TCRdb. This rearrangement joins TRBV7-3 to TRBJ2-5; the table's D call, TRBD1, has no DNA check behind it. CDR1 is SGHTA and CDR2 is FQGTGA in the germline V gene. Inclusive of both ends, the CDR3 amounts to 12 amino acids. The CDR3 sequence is CASSPLGLLGPP.

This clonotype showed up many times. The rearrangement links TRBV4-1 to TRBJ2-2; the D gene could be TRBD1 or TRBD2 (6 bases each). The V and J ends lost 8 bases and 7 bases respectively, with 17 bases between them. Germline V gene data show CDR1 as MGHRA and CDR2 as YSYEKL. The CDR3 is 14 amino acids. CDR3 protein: CASAVGGHVGELFF. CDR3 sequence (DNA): TGCGCCAGCGCCGTGGGGGGCCATGTCGGGGAGCTGTTTTTT.

The CDR3 nucleotides are TGTGCCAGTAGTATAGGGATTCAGGCCATGAACACTGAAGCTTTCTTT. This gives the protein CASSIGIQAMNTEAFF. The chain has TRBV19 and TRBJ1-1; D unresolved. V was trimmed by 1 base and J by 0 bases, leaving 12 bases between them. The germline V gene encodes CDR1 LNHDA and CDR2 SQIVND (reference sequence). The CDR3 sequence is 16 residues long. Complete variable domain (other parts from reference TRBV19 and TRBJ1-1): DGGITQSPKYLFRKEGQNVTLSCEQNLNHDAMYWYRQDPGQGLRLIYYSQIVNDFQKGDIAEGYSVSREKKESFPLTVTSAQKNPTAFYLCASSIGIQAMNTEAFFGQGTRLTVV.